The 3 T cell receptor beta chains reported below all come from one sample, sequenced in a study of EBV T-cell therapy then PD-1 blockade in nasopharyngeal carcinoma. The method was immunoSEQ multiplex PCR; TCRdb's version includes in-frame clones alone and lacks a portion of them. Here the sample spans approximately 25,000 clones, 75% to 90% being singletons. The antigens of these receptors remain unknown. Treatment given: AdE1-LMPpoly-expanded autologous EBV-specific T-cell therapy followed by anti-PD-1 nivolumab. The specimen was CD8+ T cells from blood, collected at roughly day 61 from a patient whose treatment included autologous EBV-specific T cells and nivolumab. All receptors come from a man between 40 and 49 years old with nasopharyngeal carcinoma.

The genes are TRBV9 and TRBJ1-3; 8 positions agree with TRBD1. The length of the CDR3 is 16 residues. Trimming at V came to 3 bases and at J to 4 bases, leaving 9 bases not matched to a gene. Germline V gene data show CDR1 as SGDLS and CDR2 as YYNGEE. The CDR3 sequence: CASSAPTGELGNTIYF. CDR3 nucleotides: TGTGCCAGCAGCGCGCCGACAGGGGAGTTGGGAAACACCATATATTTT.

This sequence joins TRBV6-5 and TRBJ1-1; the D is unclear. Per the germline V gene, CDR1 is MNHEY and CDR2 is SVGAGI. The CDR3 is 13 residues long. The germline V and J ends were trimmed by 6 bases and 2 bases, with 10 bases remaining between them. For the CDR3, the DNA is TGTGCCAGCAGGGGATGGGAAAACACTGAAGCTTTCTTT. Translation: CASRGWENTEAFF.

This clone showed up just once. The J gene is TRBJ2-1, the V gene TRBV19, with D unresolved. This CDR3 region has 15 residues. The germline gives CDR1 LNHDA, CDR2 SQIVND (reference sequence). The V and J ends lost 5 bases and 0 bases respectively, with 11 bases between them. CDR3: CASSADMSSYNEQFF. Written as DNA, the CDR3 is TGTGCCAGTAGTGCAGACATGAGCTCCTACAATGAGCAGTTCTTC.